A single sample is the source of the 22 T cell receptor beta chains below, sequenced in a study of cytomegalovirus exposure and HLA in healthy donors. It was with 60 Vbeta and 13 Jbeta primers that the PCR ran. Libraries were prepared by immunoSEQ multiplex PCR; TCRdb keeps only in-frame clonotypes and omits some of them. There are roughly 150,000 clones in the sample; approximately 84% occur only once, and about 2.5% lies in the top ten. The sample was PBMCs. These receptors were obtained from a man aged 30 to 39 in good health and CMV-seropositive.

The chain recombines TRBV5-1 with TRBJ2-1; weak D call: TRBD1 (6 bases). Trimming stripped 1 base from V and 4 bases from J, with 9 bases between. Per germline, CDR1 SGHRS and CDR2 YFSETQ. The CDR3 runs to 14 residues. The CDR3 reads CASSLHREYNEQFF. DNA for the CDR3: TGCGCCAGCAGCTTGCACAGGGAATACAATGAGCAGTTCTTC.

V and J are TRBV18 and TRBJ2-3; D gene ambiguous. The CDR3 extends over 15 amino acids. CDR1 KGHSH and CDR2 LQKENI come from the germline V gene. Trimming pared 1 base from V and 0 bases from J, leaving 8 bases between. CDR3 in DNA: TGTGCCAGCTCACCACGCGGTCTAAGCACAGATACGCAGTATTTT. It translates to CASSPRGLSTDTQYF.

The chain recombines TRBV7-9 with TRBJ2-1, with 11 positions matching TRBD2. Per the germline V gene, CDR1 is SEHNR and CDR2 is FQNEAQ (reference sequence). There are 16 residues in the CDR3. V trimming: 5 bases; J trimming: 2 bases; junction bases outside the gene matches: 5. This chain's CDR3 is CASSRSGRAAYNEQFF. Here the CDR3 DNA reads TGTGCCAGCAGCCGTAGCGGGAGGGCCGCCTACAATGAGCAGTTCTTC.

J is TRBJ2-7 and V is TRBV6-5; no clear D gene. Germline V gives CDR1 MNHEY, CDR2 SVGAGI. V was clipped by 6 bases and J by 2 bases, with 17 bases between them. The CDR3 spans 15 residues. The CDR3 spells CASSRSRSHPYEQYV. The CDR3 DNA reads TGTGCCAGCAGCCGATCGAGGTCTCACCCCTACGAGCAGTACGTC.

The V call is TRBV6-5, the J call TRBJ1-4; the D is unclear. Trimming left V 8 bases short and J 8 bases short, with 15 bases between. In germline, CDR1 is MNHEY, CDR2 SVGAGI. This CDR3 is 13 amino acids long. CDR3 protein: CASGGTRREKLFF. Here the CDR3 DNA reads TGTGCCAGCGGTGGCACCCGAAGAGAAAAACTGTTTTTT.

V is TRBV5-1 and J is TRBJ2-3; 11 nucleotides agree with TRBD2. This CDR3 comprises 15 residues. Germline CDR1 SGHRS, CDR2 YFSETQ. J gave up 4 bases and V 4 bases, and 5 bases lay outside the gene matches. Written as DNA, the CDR3 is TGCGCCAGCAGCCCGACTAGCGGGATAGCAGATACGCAGTATTTT. The encoded protein is CASSPTSGIADTQYF.

V and J are TRBV20-1 and TRBJ2-1, with no clear D. This CDR3 region has 11 residues. CDR1 DFQATT and CDR2 SNEGSKA come from the germline V gene (reference sequence). The V end was cut by 6 bases, the J end by 6 bases, with 9 bases between. The CDR3 sequence is CSASDPNEQFF. DNA of the CDR3: TGCAGTGCAAGCGACCCCAATGAGCAGTTCTTC.

This clone was counted a few times. The chain employs TRBV19 and TRBJ1-2; D perhaps matches TRBD1 (5 bases). Germline V gene lookup returns CDR1 LNHDA and CDR2 SQIVND (reference sequence). V lost 1 base, J lost 6 bases, and 9 bases lay in between. This CDR3 spans 13 amino acids. As DNA, the CDR3 is TGTGCCAGTAGTATAGGGCCAGGGAATGGCTACACCTTC. Translation: CASSIGPGNGYTF.

This chain joins TRBV4-3 and TRBJ2-3; 7 positions match TRBD2. Trimming removed 4 bases from V and 2 bases from J; junction bases left unmatched: 9. Germline loops: CDR1 LGHNA, CDR2 YSLEER. The CDR3 runs to 16 residues. The CDR3 is CASSPRRGFSTDTQYF. For the CDR3, the DNA is TGCGCCAGCAGCCCTAGGCGGGGGTTCTCCACAGATACGCAGTATTTT.

This chain joins TRBV2 and TRBJ2-7, with D tentatively TRBD1 (5 bases). The CDR3 runs 13 residues. Deletions cut 1 base from V and 6 bases from J, with 10 bases between. In germline, CDR1 is SNHLY, CDR2 FYNNEI. The CDR3 nucleotides are TGTGCCAGCAGTGAAGGGGCAGGGTCCGAGCAGTACGTC. Translating gives CASSEGAGSEQYV.

The chain has TRBV19 and TRBJ1-5; no reliable D call. This CDR3 has 19 residues. The V gene lost 5 bases and the J gene lost 0 bases, with 23 bases spanning the gap. Per germline, CDR1 LNHDA and CDR2 SQIVND (reference sequence). The CDR3 loop is CASSPRIRIISDSNQPQHF. The CDR3 bases are TGTGCCAGTAGTCCCCGTATAAGAATAATTAGCGATAGCAATCAGCCCCAGCATTTT.

J is TRBJ1-5 and V is TRBV2, with 10 bases fitting TRBD1. The V gene end was trimmed by 5 bases and the J gene end by 9 bases; junction bases not matched to a gene: 4. Per germline, CDR1 SNHLY and CDR2 FYNNEI. The CDR3 has 13 residues. CDR3 loop: CASSRTGGRPQHF. Here the CDR3 DNA reads TGTGCCAGCAGTCGGACAGGGGGACGGCCCCAGCATTTT.

This clone was observed a handful of times. The rearrangement uses TRBV5-1 and TRBJ2-6; TRBD1 agrees at 8 bases. This CDR3 comprises 18 residues. Trimming at V came to 3 bases and at J to 4 bases, leaving 12 bases not matched to a gene. Germline V gives CDR1 SGHRS, CDR2 YFSETQ. The CDR3 sequence is CASSWGTGGPTGANVLTF. As DNA, the CDR3 is TGCGCCAGCAGCTGGGGGACAGGTGGACCGACGGGGGCCAACGTCCTGACTTTC.

The chain recombines TRBV6-4 with TRBJ1-2, with D perhaps matching TRBD1 (6 bases). Trimming took 3 bases from V and 8 from J, leaving 16 bases between them. The CDR3 contains 14 residues. Germline CDR1 reads MRHNA; CDR2 reads SNTAGT. The CDR3 protein is CASSDATGSGGYTF. The CDR3 DNA reads as TGTGCCAGCAGTGATGCAACAGGGAGTGGGGGCTACACCTTC.

The genes are TRBV5-1 and TRBJ2-7; 7 bases fit TRBD1. The V segment lost 0 bases and the J segment 0 bases; nucleotides outside the gene matches: 3. The CDR3 covers 15 residues. The germline V gene has CDR1 SGHRS and CDR2 YFSETQ. The CDR3 nucleotides read TGCGCCAGCAGCTTGGATACAGGGGCCTCCTACGAGCAGTACTTC. This gives the protein CASSLDTGASYEQYF.

This rearrangement joins TRBV4-1 to TRBJ2-1, with 7 bases identical to TRBD2. CDR1 is MGHRA, CDR2 YSYEKL, per germline. This CDR3 has 17 amino acids. J gave up 5 bases and V 0 bases, and 10 bases lay outside the gene matches. The CDR3 sequence is CASSQDQGRTRDNEQFF. The DNA for the CDR3 is TGCGCCAGCAGCCAAGATCAAGGGAGGACTAGGGACAATGAGCAGTTCTTC.

The chain recombines TRBV29-1 with TRBJ2-5; 8 bases fit TRBD1. Germline CDR1 reads SQVTM; CDR2 reads ANQGSEA. The CDR3 has 14 residues. V lost 1 base to trimming and J lost 4 bases; unmatched junction nucleotides: 5. The CDR3 nucleotides read TGCAGCGTTGAAGCGGGGACAGGTTTAGAGACCCAGTACTTC. It yields the protein CSVEAGTGLETQYF.

The DNA of the CDR3 is TGTGCCGCTACAGGAGTAAGGGACTATGGCTACACCTTC. Its protein is CAATGVRDYGYTF. This chain connects TRBV19 to TRBJ1-2, with D tentatively TRBD1 (5 bases). Per germline, CDR1 LNHDA and CDR2 SQIVND (reference sequence). V lost 11 bases, J lost 3 bases, and 16 bases lay in between. The CDR3 is 13 residues long.

This clone was counted once. The V and J genes are TRBV5-1 and TRBJ2-2; D perhaps matches TRBD1 (6 bases). In germline, CDR1 is SGHRS, CDR2 YFSETQ. V was cut by 4 bases and J by 1 base, with 8 bases left in between. The CDR3 is 14 residues long. CDR3 sequence: CASSVTGNTGELFF. CDR3 nucleotide sequence: TGCGCCAGCAGCGTGACAGGGAACACCGGGGAGCTGTTTTTT.

The J gene is TRBJ2-2, the V gene TRBV9; 8 positions agree with TRBD2. The CDR3 spans 16 residues. V trimming: 0 bases; J trimming: 3 bases; junction bases outside the gene matches: 4. Germline V CDR1 and CDR2: SGDLS, YYNGEE. The DNA for the CDR3 is TGTGCCAGCAGCGTAGGAACGGGAGGGGACACCGGGGAGCTGTTTTTT. This translates into CASSVGTGGDTGELFF.

The J gene is TRBJ1-1, the V gene TRBV5-1, with 7 bases that match TRBD1. Germline V gene lookup returns CDR1 SGHRS and CDR2 YFSETQ. This CDR3 is 14 amino acids long. V gave up 4 bases and J gave up 2 bases; unmatched junction bases: 5. In nucleotides, the CDR3 is TGCGCCAGCAGCGCACAGGGGATTAACACTGAAGCTTTCTTT. It codes for CASSAQGINTEAFF.

CDR3 DNA: TGTGCCAGCACCGAGGTGGACAGAACCAACTATGGCTACACCTTC. It encodes CASTEVDRTNYGYTF. The chain couples TRBV6-1 to TRBJ1-2; a weak D match, TRBD1 (6 bases). The CDR3 is 15 amino acids. The germline CDR1 and CDR2 sequences are MNHNS and SASEGT. Trimming stripped 7 bases from V and 2 bases from J, with 17 bases between.